This TCR beta chain derives from a study of shared clonotypes between healthy human individuals. The protocol was immunoSEQ multiplex PCR, while the TCRdb copy is restricted to in-frame clones and leaves out a portion. The sample has about 1.5 million clones, around 98% seen once. The CDR3 has 17 residues. The germline V gene has CDR1 SEHNR and CDR2 FQNEAQ (reference sequence). J was trimmed by 4 bases and V by 5 bases; bases with no gene match: 13. The donor cohort consisted entirely of Caucasian adults residing in Nashville, Tennessee. The TCR was taken from a man aged 30-40 years in good health. The chain uses TRBV7-9 and TRBJ2-2, with 7 nucleotides matching TRBD2. Sequences were obtained from naive CD4+ T cells sorted from blood. Subset denoted: CD45RA+ positively selected. The CDR3, as DNA: TGTGCCAGCAGCACCACGGGGAGGGGCTTGGTCACCGGGGAGCTGTTTTTT. This encodes CASSTTGRGLVTGELFF.